Each of the 21 T cell receptor beta chains below was sequenced from the same sample in a study of T cell clonality in common variable immunodeficiency. Assay used: immunoSEQ multiplex PCR; TCRdb lists only in-frame clones, some missing. The data list fewer than 70,000 clones, none observed once; 1.6% falls to the top ten. The sequencing sample was made of peripheral blood mononuclear cells. The source of these receptors is a person between 18 and 75 years old in good health.

At least ten counts were recorded for this clone. This CDR3 is CSASIFQGDNEQFF. The part of the CDR3 DNA that was read is TGCAGTGCTAGTATATTCCAAGGGGACAATGAG. This chain uses TRBV20-1 with TRBJ2-1, with D perhaps matching TRBD1 (5 bases). The read ends 3 residues before the CDR3 terminus; that terminus is restored from the germline J gene. Germline CDR1 is DFQATT and CDR2 is SNEGSKA (reference sequence). Trimming left V 3 bases short and J 5 bases short, with 14 bases between. CDR3 size: 14 residues.

This clone was recorded many times. From the germline J gene comes the end of the CDR3, since the read stops 3 residues before it. This chain links TRBV7-9 with TRBJ2-5; D is perhaps TRBD2 (6 bases). Germline CDR1 reads SEHNR; CDR2 reads FQNEAQ (reference sequence). The CDR3 has 13 amino acids. V lost 6 bases and J 5 bases, leaving 13 bases between the germline ends. CDR3 region: CASRPAGSETQYF. The sequenced part of the CDR3 DNA is TGTGCCAGCAGACCCGCGGGGAGTGAGACC.

This clone was seen at least ten times. Read data end 3 residues before the CDR3 end; the end is taken from the germline J gene. The chain carries TRBV7-9 and TRBJ1-1; the D is unclear. Germline CDR1 reads SEHNR; CDR2 reads FQNEAQ (reference sequence). The V end lost 2 bases, the J end lost 6 bases, and 13 bases lay between the germline ends. The CDR3 runs 14 residues. CDR3 region: CASSLSGVTAEAFF. The sequenced part of the CDR3 DNA is TGTGCCAGCAGCTTAAGCGGGGTAACCGCTGAA.

This clone came up many times. Read sequence stops 3 residues before the CDR3 end, and the germline J gene provides the missing end. The J gene is TRBJ1-5, the V gene TRBV19, with 9 bases fitting TRBD1. J gave up 5 bases and V 4 bases, and 3 bases lay outside the gene matches. Germline values: CDR1 LNHDA, CDR2 SQIVND (reference sequence). This CDR3 is built from 14 residues. The CDR3 spells CASSTRDRDQPQHF. CDR3 DNA, as far as it was read: TGTGCCAGTAGTACCCGGGACAGGGATCAGCCC.

This clone was detected ten times or more. The read comes to an end 3 residues before the CDR3 does, leaving the germline J gene to fill in the end. This sequence joins TRBV6-2 or TRBV6-3 and TRBJ1-1, with D maybe TRBD1 (6 bases). The CDR3 runs to 11 residues. Germline assignment: CDR1 MNHEY and CDR2 SVGEGT. The covered CDR3 bases are TGTGCCAGCAGTTTCGGACAGGAA. Its protein is CASSFGQE. The CDR3, in full, reads CASSFGQEAFF.

This clone has a count of ten or more. The DNA ends 3 residues before the CDR3 does, and the rest of the CDR3 is filled in from the germline J gene. The chain combines TRBV29-1 with TRBJ1-1; TRBD1 matches at 9 bases. The trim removed 6 bases at V and 3 bases at J, leaving 5 bases unmatched. CDR1 is SQVTM and CDR2 is ANQGSEA in the germline V gene. The CDR3 covers 13 residues. CDR3 DNA, as far as it was read: TGCAGCGTCCGGACAGGGGCTTACACTGAA. Protein product: CSVRTGAYTE. In full, the CDR3 reads CSVRTGAYTEAFF.

This clone occurred many times. An end of the junction differs from the germline gene, which may be a read error. Read sequence stops 3 residues before the CDR3 end, and the germline J gene provides the missing end. The rearrangement uses TRBV2 and TRBJ2-1; unclear D gene. The CDR3 has 12 amino acids. CDR1 is SNHLY and CDR2 is FYNNEI in the germline V gene. The sequenced part of the CDR3 DNA is TGTGCCAGCACTTACTCCGACAATGAG. Translated: CASTYSDNE. The whole CDR3 protein is CASTYSDNEQFF.

This clone was counted many times. The CDR3 goes on 3 residues after the read ends, and that part is filled in from the germline J gene. The chain links TRBV11-2 to TRBJ2-5, with TRBD2 matching over 7 bases. Germline CDR1 is SGHAT and CDR2 is FQNNGV. This CDR3 comprises 14 residues. Trimming at V came to 6 bases and at J to 2 bases, leaving 6 bases not matched to a gene. CDR3 amino acids: CASRQTSVQETQYF. CDR3 bases read: TGTGCCAGCAGGCAAACTAGCGTACAAGAGACC.

The sample holds many counts of this clone. The sequenced part of the CDR3 DNA is TGTGCCAGCAGCTTAGGGACAGCCACCACAGATACG. It is translated as CASSLGTATTDT. The whole CDR3 reads CASSLGTATTDTQYF. The chain links TRBV7-2 to TRBJ2-3; weak D call: TRBD1 (6 bases). The DNA ends 3 residues before the CDR3 does, and the rest of the CDR3 is filled in from the germline J gene. Per germline, CDR1 SGHTA and CDR2 FQGNSA. V lost 1 base and J lost 2, with 10 bases in between. This CDR3 spans 15 amino acids. The full variable domain, in which reference TRBV7-2 and TRBJ2-3 provide the parts outside the CDR3, is GAGVSQSPSNKVTEKGKDVELRCDPISGHTALYWYRQSLGQGLEFLIYFQGNSAPDKSGLPSDRFSAERTGGSVSTLTIQRTQQEDSAVYLCASSLGTATTDTQYFGPGTRLTVL.

The sample holds many counts of this clone. With the read ending 3 residues before the CDR3 end, the germline J gene is used to fill in that end. The rearrangement joins TRBV19 to TRBJ2-1, with D unclear. V shed 4 bases and J shed 6 bases, with 10 bases lying between them. CDR1 LNHDA and CDR2 SQIVND come from the germline V gene (reference sequence). The CDR3 consists of 13 residues. This CDR3 is CASSTLLLNEQFF. The DNA read from the CDR3 is TGTGCCAGTAGTACATTACTCCTCAATGAG. Looking up the rest from reference TRBV19 and TRBJ2-1 gives the full variable domain: DGGITQSPKYLFRKEGQNVTLSCEQNLNHDAMYWYRQDPGQGLRLIYYSQIVNDFQKGDIAEGYSVSREKKESFPLTVTSAQKNPTAFYLCASSTLLLNEQFFGPGTRLTVL.

The sample holds many counts of this clone. Read coverage stops 3 residues before the CDR3 terminus; the germline J gene supplies the remainder. This chain connects TRBV5-4 to TRBJ1-2, with a possible D match to TRBD1 (6 bases). The CDR3 covers 15 residues. V lost 0 bases, J lost 5 bases, and 14 bases lay in between. CDR1 and CDR2 from the germline V gene are SGHNT and YYREEE (reference sequence). The CDR3 sequence is CASSLDGRGGYGYTF. Partial CDR3 DNA: TGTGCCAGCAGCTTGGATGGTAGAGGGGGTTATGGC. Using reference TRBV5-4 and TRBJ1-2 for the parts outside the CDR3, the full variable domain is ETGVTQSPTHLIKTRGQQVTLRCSSQSGHNTVSWYQQALGQGPQFIFQYYREEENGRGNFPPRFSGLQFPNYSSELNVNALELDDSALYLCASSLDGRGGYGYTFGSGTRLTVV.

The sample holds many counts of this clone. The CDR3 end falls 3 residues outside the read, so it is completed with the germline J gene. This chain connects TRBV5-1 to TRBJ1-1; D remains unclear. This CDR3 has 14 residues. CDR1 SGHRS and CDR2 YFSETQ come from the germline V gene. Trimming left V 5 bases short and J 4 bases short, with 15 bases between. The part of the CDR3 DNA that was read is TGCGCCAGCAGAAAAGGGATGGCGGGCACTGAA. It yields the protein CASRKGMAGTE. The CDR3 as a whole reads CASRKGMAGTEAFF.

In its sample, this clone was seen many times. Sequencing ends 3 residues short of the CDR3 end; the germline J gene provides the rest. The chain couples TRBV30 to TRBJ1-1; D perhaps matches TRBD1 (5 bases). Trimming stripped 6 bases from V and 7 bases from J, with 15 bases between. The CDR3 loop spans 12 amino acids. The germline V gene encodes CDR1 GTSNPN and CDR2 SVGIG (reference sequence). The chain's CDR3 is CACRGLVGEAFF. The CDR3 DNA, read in part, is TGTGCCTGCCGGGGGTTGGTGGGTGAA.

The sample holds many counts of this clone. CDR3 sequence: CASSAGLAVYNEQFF. The part of the CDR3 DNA that was read is TGTGCCAGCAGCGCCGGACTAGCGGTATACAATGAG. This chain uses TRBV9 with TRBJ2-1, with 10 bases that match TRBD2. The observed sequence ends 3 residues before the CDR3 terminus, with the missing tail filled in from the germline J gene. The ends lost 3 bases at V and 4 bases at J; junction bases unmatched: 4. CDR3 size: 15 residues. CDR1 and CDR2 from the germline V gene are SGDLS and YYNGEE. The complete variable domain, with remaining parts taken from reference TRBV9 and TRBJ2-1, reads DSGVTQTPKHLITATGQRVTLRCSPRSGDLSVYWYQQSLDQGLQFLIQYYNGEERAKGNILERFSAQQFPDLHSELNLSSLELGDSALYFCASSAGLAVYNEQFFGPGTRLTVL.

This clone was observed many times. The sequence runs out 3 residues before the end of the CDR3; the remainder is reconstructed from the germline J gene. This chain uses TRBV5-1 with TRBJ1-1; 7 bases match TRBD1. This CDR3 is 16 amino acids long. The trim removed 0 bases at V and 3 bases at J, leaving 8 bases unmatched. Germline V lookup: CDR1 SGHRS, CDR2 YFSETQ. The part of the CDR3 DNA that was read is TGCGCCAGCAGCTTGGAACCGACAGGGCCGGACACTGAA. This encodes CASSLEPTGPDTE. The full CDR3 reads CASSLEPTGPDTEAFF.

This clone was counted at least ten times. The CDR3 goes on 3 residues after the read ends, and that part is filled in from the germline J gene. This chain links TRBV6-1 with TRBJ2-7; no definite D call. The ends were cut back, 1 base at V and 3 bases at J, with 13 bases in the middle. The germline gives CDR1 MNHNS, CDR2 SASEGT. The length of the CDR3 is 15 residues. CDR3 DNA (partial): TGTGCCAGCAGTGAAGATCCTAGTTTTATCTACGAG. This translates into CASSEDPSFIYE. The full CDR3 is CASSEDPSFIYEQYF.

This clone was seen at least ten times. The CDR3 extends 3 residues past the end of the read, so its final part is completed from the germline J gene. V is TRBV28 and J is TRBJ2-7; the D gene is possibly TRBD1 (6 bases). The CDR3 runs to 14 residues. Germline CDR1 reads MDHEN; CDR2 reads SYDVKM. V lost 6 bases and J 4 bases, leaving 16 bases between the germline ends. The CDR3 here is CASRTGDHYYEQYF. CDR3 DNA (partial): TGTGCCAGCAGGACAGGTGATCATTATTACGAG.

In this sample, this clone turned up many times. The CDR3 end is not reached by the read, which stops 3 residues before it; the germline J gene fills it in. V and J are TRBV7-2 and TRBJ2-1, with 14 bases identical to TRBD2. With V trimmed by 6 bases and J by 8 bases, 6 bases remained unmatched. CDR3 length: 15 amino acids. The germline gives CDR1 SGHTA, CDR2 FQGNSA. The CDR3 sequence: CASRLGLAGAHEQFF. The part of the CDR3 DNA that was read is TGTGCCAGCAGACTGGGACTAGCGGGAGCGCATGAG.

This clone was found many times. The CDR3 DNA, read in part, is TGTGCCAGCACCTGGGGGACAGATTATGGC. Translating it yields CASTWGTDYG. The CDR3, in full, reads CASTWGTDYGYTF. The chain joins TRBV12-3 or TRBV12-4 to TRBJ1-2; TRBD1 agrees at 7 bases. The read terminates 3 residues before the CDR3 end, so the remaining end is supplied by the germline J gene. With V trimmed by 7 bases and J by 5 bases, 7 bases remained unmatched. The CDR3 has 13 amino acids.

At least ten counts were recorded for this clone. With the read ending 3 residues before the CDR3 end, the germline J gene is used to fill in that end. The chain has TRBV10-1 and TRBJ2-7; 7 bases match TRBD1. The junction had 12 bases not matched to a gene; V was cut back by 6 bases and J by 4 bases. CDR1 is WNHNN and CDR2 is SYGVQD in the germline V gene (reference sequence). The CDR3 runs to 15 residues. CDR3 sequence reads: CASREYRGGPYEQYF. The sequenced CDR3 bases are TGCGCCAGCAGGGAATACAGGGGTGGGCCATACGAG.

The table lists this clone with many counts. The sequenced part of the CDR3 DNA is TGCAGTGCCCTTTCTAGGTGGAGCTCCTACGAG. Protein: CSALSRWSSYE. In full, the CDR3 is CSALSRWSSYEQYF. V gene TRBV20-1 combines with J gene TRBJ2-7; D remains ambiguous. The read is 3 residues too short to cover the CDR3 end, so that end is filled in from the germline J gene. Germline V CDR1 and CDR2: DFQATT, SNEGSKA (reference sequence). This CDR3 contains 14 residues. Trimming shortened V by 6 bases and J by 0 bases, and 15 bases separated the two germline ends.